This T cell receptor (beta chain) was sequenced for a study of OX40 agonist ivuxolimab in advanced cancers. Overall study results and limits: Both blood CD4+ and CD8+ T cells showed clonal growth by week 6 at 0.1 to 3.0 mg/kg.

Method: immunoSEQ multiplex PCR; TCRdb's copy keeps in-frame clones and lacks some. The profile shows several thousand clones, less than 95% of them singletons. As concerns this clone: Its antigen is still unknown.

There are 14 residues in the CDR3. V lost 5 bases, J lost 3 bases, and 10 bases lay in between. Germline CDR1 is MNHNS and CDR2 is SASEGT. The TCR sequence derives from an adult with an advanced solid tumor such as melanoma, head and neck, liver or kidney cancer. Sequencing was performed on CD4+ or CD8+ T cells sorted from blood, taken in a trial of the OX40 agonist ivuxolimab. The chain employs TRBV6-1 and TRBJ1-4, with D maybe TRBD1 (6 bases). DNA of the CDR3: TGTGCCAGCAGTAGGACAGCCTCTAATGAAAAACTGTTTTTT. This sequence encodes CASSRTASNEKLFF.